Described below is a single T cell receptor beta chain sequence and its context. Antigen specificity is unknown. TCRdb reprocessed the 5' RACE reads, keeping one entry per CDR3 protein, no DNA. Its table lists about 450,000 distinct CDR3 sequences. This entry is derived from a study of monozygotic twins with inflammatory bowel disease. General study findings and limits: IBD patients carried less diverse TCRbeta repertoires (inverse Simpson) than healthy co-twins.

The CDR3 runs 14 residues. Germline V gives CDR1 MDHEN, CDR2 SYDVKM. The source of this sequence is a human donor with ulcerative colitis or Crohn's disease, or a healthy co-twin of an affected twin (not recorded which). Sequencing input: blood. The chain couples TRBV28 to TRBJ2-1; TCRdb's D gene call, TRBD1, goes unchecked for lack of DNA. CDR3: CATLQGTDYNEQFF.